This T cell receptor (beta chain) derives from a study of spatial heterogeneity in lung cancer. The wider study: Compared with alpha-chain sequences, beta-chain sequences were consistently detected in greater numbers. The study observed each unique TCR and UMI combination more than ten times on average in raw reads.

V shed 6 bases and J 0 bases; nucleotides not matched to a gene: 13. The CDR3 has 17 amino acids. The germline V gene has CDR1 DFQATT and CDR2 SNEGSKA (reference sequence). The time point denotes: sample taken at primary tumor resection. Unsorted whole RNA from tumor, nontumor lung or frozen PBMC underwent sequencing. The donor population consisted of under 75 patients with untreated, early-stage non-small cell lung cancer. Individually, TCR cDNA molecules were each labelled with a unique molecular identifier. TCRdb fed the 5' RACE reads into MiXCR, producing one record per CDR3 protein. The top ten hold about 40% of the sample, which has roughly 48,000 distinct CDR3 sequences, 10% to 15% seen once.

V usage is TRBV20-1 and J usage is TRBJ2-1; 8 positions match TRBD2. This TCR came from a female donor with early-stage non-small cell lung cancer. Sequencing used PBMCs, obtained at surgery. The CDR3, as DNA: TGCAGTGCCTCCCCGGGCGGGGGGTTCTCCTCCTACAATGAGCAGTTCTTC. Translating it yields CSASPGGGFSSYNEQFF.